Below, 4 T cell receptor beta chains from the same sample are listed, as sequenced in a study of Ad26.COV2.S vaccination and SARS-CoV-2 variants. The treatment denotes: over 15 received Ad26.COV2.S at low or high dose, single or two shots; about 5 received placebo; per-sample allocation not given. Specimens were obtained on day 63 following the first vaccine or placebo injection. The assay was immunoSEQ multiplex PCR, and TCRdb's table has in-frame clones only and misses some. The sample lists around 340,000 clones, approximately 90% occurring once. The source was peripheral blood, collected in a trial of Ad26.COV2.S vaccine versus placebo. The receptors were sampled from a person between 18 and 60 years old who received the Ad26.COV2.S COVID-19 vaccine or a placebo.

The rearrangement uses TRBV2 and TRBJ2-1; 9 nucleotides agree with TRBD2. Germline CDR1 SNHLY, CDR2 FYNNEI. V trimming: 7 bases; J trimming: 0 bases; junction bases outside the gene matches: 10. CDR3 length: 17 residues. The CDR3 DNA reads TGTGCCAGCACTATGACTAGCGGCCCGAGCTCCTACAATGAGCAGTTCTTC. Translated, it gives CASTMTSGPSSYNEQFF.

The DNA of the CDR3 is TGTGCCAGCAGTTCGGACAGAGCCAAAAACATTCAGTACTTC. Encoded protein: CASSSDRAKNIQYF. The rearrangement uses TRBV6-2 or TRBV6-3 and TRBJ2-4; a weak D match, TRBD1 (6 bases). Germline V gene data show CDR1 as MNHEY and CDR2 as SVGEGT. The CDR3 runs 14 residues. With 4 bases removed from V and 0 bases from J, the gap between germline ends came to 7 bases.

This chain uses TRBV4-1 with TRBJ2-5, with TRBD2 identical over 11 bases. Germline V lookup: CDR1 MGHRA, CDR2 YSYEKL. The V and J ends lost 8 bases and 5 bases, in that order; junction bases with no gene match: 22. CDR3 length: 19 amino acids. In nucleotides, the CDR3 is TGCGCCAGCGAGGACAGGGCCGGGACTAGCGGAGAAAGCGGGGAGACCCAGTACTTC. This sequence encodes CASEDRAGTSGESGETQYF.

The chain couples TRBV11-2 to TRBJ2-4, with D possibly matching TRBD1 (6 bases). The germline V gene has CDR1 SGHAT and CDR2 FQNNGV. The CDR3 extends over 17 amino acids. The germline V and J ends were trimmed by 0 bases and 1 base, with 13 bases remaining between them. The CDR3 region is CASSLEGGASAKNIQYF. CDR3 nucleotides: TGTGCCAGCAGCTTAGAAGGGGGTGCTTCCGCCAAAAACATTCAGTACTTC.